This entry is about one T cell receptor (beta chain). The target antigen is unknown. TCRdb keeps only in-frame clones here, not all; method: immunoSEQ multiplex PCR. The sample shows some 170,000 clones, 85% to 90% of them seen only once. The data are from a study of T cell responses to AZD1222 COVID-19 vaccine. Overall study results and limits: Dominant CD4 TCR responses targeted spike regions 160-218 and 743-854. Seropositive AZD1222 recipients at baseline numbered only 6 or 7. White British people made up most donors, females outnumbered males, and clonal diversity was possibly underestimated.

Germline V gene sequence: CDR1 KGHDR, CDR2 SFDVKD. Trimming took 3 bases from V and 7 from J, leaving 14 bases between them. The CDR3 is 14 residues long. V is TRBV24-1 and J is TRBJ1-1, with a possible D match to TRBD1 (5 bases). Sequenced material: peripheral blood, taken on day 0 of AZD1222 vaccination. The TCR comes from an adult in good health. In nucleotides, the CDR3 is TGTGCCACCAGTGATACCCGGGACGGACGTGAAGCTTTCTTT. Translated: CATSDTRDGREAFF.